The clone carrying this T cell receptor (beta chain) was counted between two and nine times. Germline values: CDR1 MNHEY, CDR2 SVGAGI. The V and J ends lost 5 bases and 1 base respectively, with 17 bases between them. The CDR3 is 16 amino acids. TCRdb ran MiXCR on the 5' RACE reads and lists one entry per CDR3 protein. This table holds 50,000 to 75,000 distinct CDR3 sequences, about 22% found once. Source material: memory CD4+ T cells sorted from a lymph node. The subset here: memory CD4+ T cells, CD4+CD45RO+CD25-. The chain joins TRBV6-5 to TRBJ1-2; D remains ambiguous. The clonotype comes from a female donor with breast cancer. Here the CDR3 reads CASSRRRTLNNYGYTF. DNA of the CDR3: TGTGCCAGCAGTAGACGGAGGACCCTCAATAACTATGGCTACACCTTC.